The rows below give T cell receptor beta chains drawn from one sample of a study of vaccination and CD4 T cells after COVID-19. TCRdb recomputed calls from the PCR reads with MiXCR, one row per CDR3 protein. The sample consists of 6,500 to 7,500 distinct CDR3 sequences, over 30% of them appearing once. Their antigens are not known. The material sequenced was CD4+ T cells from blood, cultured in vitro. These TCRs come from a human donor in good health. CDR3s leave out the opening cysteine and the closing phenylalanine or tryptophan.

cdr3_aa: ATSDPRPRMGTEAF
v_call: TRBV24-1
j_call: TRBJ1-1

cdr3_aa: ASSESLATDTQY
v_call: TRBV6-1
j_call: TRBJ2-3

cdr3_aa: SARDLRTGVQSPLH
v_call: TRBV20-1
j_call: TRBJ1-6

cdr3_aa: SARMFPNQPQH
v_call: TRBV20-1
j_call: TRBJ1-5

cdr3_aa: AISDLGPGQGARMDYEQY
v_call: TRBV10-3
j_call: TRBJ2-7

cdr3_aa: ASSLDFGYDGYT
v_call: TRBV7-2
j_call: TRBJ1-2

cdr3_aa: SARPPGRGQETQY
v_call: TRBV20-1
j_call: TRBJ2-5

cdr3_aa: ASSRNTGDGHIQY
v_call: TRBV18
j_call: TRBJ2-4

cdr3_aa: ASSTQGSYEQY
v_call: TRBV5-4
j_call: TRBJ2-7

cdr3_aa: ASREQGSGSYNEQF
v_call: TRBV6-1
j_call: TRBJ2-1

cdr3_aa: ASRNEGATEAF
v_call: TRBV5-1
j_call: TRBJ1-1

cdr3_aa: ASSVGLAGDVETQY
v_call: TRBV2
j_call: TRBJ2-5

cdr3_aa: ASSPPLPPLH
v_call: TRBV6-1
j_call: TRBJ1-6

cdr3_aa: ASSGQGAIGYEQY
v_call: TRBV6-1
j_call: TRBJ2-7

cdr3_aa: SATVPGGADGELF
v_call: TRBV20-1
j_call: TRBJ2-2

cdr3_aa: ASSYSGATGNTIY
v_call: TRBV6-5
j_call: TRBJ1-3

cdr3_aa: ASSLGRGGYEQF
v_call: TRBV7-3
j_call: TRBJ2-1

cdr3_aa: ASSLIGGTEAF
v_call: TRBV7-3
j_call: TRBJ1-1

cdr3_aa: ASSLTVNYGYT
v_call: TRBV19
j_call: TRBJ1-2

cdr3_aa: ASSGLAGLVYEQF
v_call: TRBV27
j_call: TRBJ2-1

cdr3_aa: ASFAPNYGYT
v_call: TRBV27
j_call: TRBJ1-2

cdr3_aa: ASSAQGTGANVLT
v_call: TRBV7-3
j_call: TRBJ2-6

cdr3_aa: ASSESGQDTEAF
v_call: TRBV10-2
j_call: TRBJ1-1

cdr3_aa: ASSYTENTEAF
v_call: TRBV5-6
j_call: TRBJ1-1

cdr3_aa: ASSYLAGTEAF
v_call: TRBV6-5
j_call: TRBJ1-1

cdr3_aa: ASSLARANSGNTIY
v_call: TRBV7-2
j_call: TRBJ1-3

cdr3_aa: ASSYYHRDGEETQY
v_call: TRBV7-3
j_call: TRBJ2-5

cdr3_aa: ASSELRGYEQY
v_call: TRBV6-1
j_call: TRBJ2-7

cdr3_aa: ASSIGALNTEAF
v_call: TRBV19
j_call: TRBJ1-1

cdr3_aa: ASSLETTETQY
v_call: TRBV11-2
j_call: TRBJ2-5

cdr3_aa: ASSISGGGTNNEQF
v_call: TRBV19
j_call: TRBJ2-1

cdr3_aa: ASTEGGPETQY
v_call: TRBV7-9
j_call: TRBJ2-5

cdr3_aa: ASSLGDPIETQY
v_call: TRBV5-1
j_call: TRBJ2-5

cdr3_aa: ASSFKSSPGETQY
v_call: TRBV2
j_call: TRBJ2-5

cdr3_aa: VSSDSPGQGRAF
v_call: TRBV6-4
j_call: TRBJ1-1

cdr3_aa: ATERGTEAF
v_call: TRBV19
j_call: TRBJ1-1

cdr3_aa: ATSRGGINYEQY
v_call: TRBV15
j_call: TRBJ2-7

cdr3_aa: ASSPRTSSNTEAF
v_call: TRBV7-8
j_call: TRBJ1-1

cdr3_aa: ASSEGGEAF
v_call: TRBV10-2
j_call: TRBJ1-1

cdr3_aa: ASSQSGTGNSPLH
v_call: TRBV5-4
j_call: TRBJ1-6

cdr3_aa: ASSLNDRGFGELF
v_call: TRBV27
j_call: TRBJ2-2

cdr3_aa: ASSGRRRTGITEAF
v_call: TRBV2
j_call: TRBJ1-1

cdr3_aa: ASSPRAGVGGELF
v_call: TRBV7-3
j_call: TRBJ2-2

cdr3_aa: ASNPQGAGYEQY
v_call: TRBV6-1
j_call: TRBJ2-7

cdr3_aa: ASSNSGQGGYGYT
v_call: TRBV25-1
j_call: TRBJ1-2

cdr3_aa: ASSLGQGEQY
v_call: TRBV19
j_call: TRBJ2-7

cdr3_aa: SARDGGRQETQY
v_call: TRBV20-1
j_call: TRBJ2-5

cdr3_aa: ASSAGLLGNEQF
v_call: TRBV5-1
j_call: TRBJ2-1

cdr3_aa: ASSGQGYGYT
v_call: TRBV12-3/TRBV12-4
j_call: TRBJ1-2

cdr3_aa: ASSETLPSTDTQY
v_call: TRBV2
j_call: TRBJ2-3